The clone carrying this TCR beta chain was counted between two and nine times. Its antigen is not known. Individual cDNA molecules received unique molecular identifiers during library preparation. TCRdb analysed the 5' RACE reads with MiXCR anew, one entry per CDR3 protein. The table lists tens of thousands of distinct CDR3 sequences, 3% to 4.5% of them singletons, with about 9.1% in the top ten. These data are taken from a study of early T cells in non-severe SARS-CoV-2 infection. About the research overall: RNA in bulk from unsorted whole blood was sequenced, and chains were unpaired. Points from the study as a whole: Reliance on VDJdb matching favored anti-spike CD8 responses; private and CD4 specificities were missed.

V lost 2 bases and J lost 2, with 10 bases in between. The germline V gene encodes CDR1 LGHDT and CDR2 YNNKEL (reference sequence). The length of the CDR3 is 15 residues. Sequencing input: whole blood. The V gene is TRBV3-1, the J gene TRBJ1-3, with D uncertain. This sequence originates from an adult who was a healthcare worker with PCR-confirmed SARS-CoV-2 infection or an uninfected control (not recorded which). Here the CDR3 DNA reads TGTGCCAGCAGCCAAATCTCGCTTGCTGGAAACACCATATATTTT. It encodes CASSQISLAGNTIYF.